Shown below are 21 T cell receptor beta chains from a single sample sequenced in a study of T cells expressing NK-cell markers (dated by TCRdb to about 2020). The protocol used for the library was 5' RACE. The instrument given in TCRdb is Illumina HiSeq 2000. TCRdb reprocessed the sequencing reads and holds a single record per CDR3 protein sequence, with no DNA. The sample has around 470,000 distinct CDR3 sequences on record. The ten largest clones add up to 1.4% of the sample. Sequencing input: blood T cells: a sorted CD56 or NKG2C T cell subset, CD4+ or CD8+ T cells, or bulk PBMC T cells (not recorded which). Receptors originate from a woman between 45 and 65 years old in good health. Donor details come from another sample of the same person, matched by shared clones.

The V gene is TRBV27, the J gene TRBJ1-6; as DNA is missing, the TRBD1 call by TCRdb cannot be tested. Per germline, CDR1 MNHEY and CDR2 SMNVEV (reference sequence). The CDR3 consists of 14 residues. CDR3 residues: CASSLDRGDSPLHF.

The chain couples TRBV10-3 to TRBJ2-1; TCRdb indicates TRBD2, and absent DNA this call remains unverified. Germline V CDR1 and CDR2: ENHRY, SYGVKD. This CDR3 spans 18 amino acids. CDR3 amino acids: CAIQSSGTSGRSYNEQFF.

This chain links TRBV12-3 or TRBV12-4 with TRBJ2-3. The CDR3 has 14 amino acids. The CDR3 region is CASSLGAYTDTQYF.

The chain has TRBV21-1 and TRBJ1-1; TCRdb's D call of TRBD1 is untestable without DNA. TRBV21-1 is marked as a pseudogene. The CDR3 length is 14 residues. CDR3 amino acids: CASSKGGLNTEAFF.

The chain recombines TRBV10-2 with TRBJ2-3; TCRdb reports TRBD2, a call that lacks DNA to check it against. The germline V gene encodes CDR1 WSHSY and CDR2 SAAADI. The CDR3 covers 14 residues. CDR3 amino acids: CASNLAGGGDTQYF.

This rearrangement joins TRBV2 to TRBJ1-2. The CDR3 sequence is 14 residues long. The V gene's germline CDR1 is SNHLY and CDR2 FYNNEI. CDR3 region: CASSVQAGFNGYTF. Complete variable domain (other parts from reference TRBV2 and TRBJ1-2): EPEVTQTPSHQVTQMGQEVILRCVPISNHLYFYWYRQILGQKVEFLVSFYNNEISEKSEIFDDQFSVERPDGSNFTLKIRSTKLEDSAMYFCASSVQAGFNGYTFGSGTRLTVV.

This rearrangement joins TRBV29-1 to TRBJ1-1; checking the TCRdb D call of TRBD1 is not possible without DNA. CDR1 is SQVTM and CDR2 is ANQGSEA in the germline V gene. This CDR3 spans 14 amino acids. The CDR3 sequence is CSVVGGTGGTEAFF.

This chain joins TRBV29-1 and TRBJ2-1; TCRdb picks TRBD2, but there is no DNA to check that call. Looked up from germline, CDR1 is SQVTM and CDR2 is ANQGSEA. CDR3 length: 13 amino acids. This CDR3 is CGGRAGGPYEQFF.

CDR3 region: CASSLPRVKSTEAFF. The chain couples TRBV12-3 or TRBV12-4 to TRBJ1-1. The CDR3 spans 15 residues.

The chain carries TRBV3-1 and TRBJ2-1. CDR1 is LGHDT and CDR2 is YNNKEL in the germline V gene (reference sequence). The CDR3 has 11 residues. This CDR3 reads CASSQGNEQFF.

V and J are TRBV5-6 and TRBJ1-5; TCRdb's D gene call, TRBD1, goes unchecked for lack of DNA. The CDR3 has 16 residues. Germline CDR1 SGHDT, CDR2 YYEEEE. The CDR3 protein is CASTRQDDRRAQPQHF.

This sequence joins TRBV9 and TRBJ2-1; TCRdb proposes TRBD2, but this gene call is untestable without DNA. The CDR3 is made up of 18 amino acids. Germline loops: CDR1 SGDLS, CDR2 YYNGEE. This chain's CDR3 is CASSVFPIAGHSYNEQFF. Combining the CDR3 with reference TRBV9 and TRBJ2-1 gives the whole variable domain DSGVTQTPKHLITATGQRVTLRCSPRSGDLSVYWYQQSLDQGLQFLIQYYNGEERAKGNILERFSAQQFPDLHSELNLSSLELGDSALYFCASSVFPIAGHSYNEQFFGPGTRLTVL.

V usage is TRBV9 and J usage is TRBJ2-3. Germline V gene lookup returns CDR1 SGDLS and CDR2 YYNGEE. This CDR3 is 15 amino acids long. This CDR3 reads CASSVAVTYTDTQYF.

The chain couples TRBV4-2 to TRBJ2-7; checking the TCRdb D call of TRBD1 is not possible without DNA. The CDR3 sequence is 13 residues long. The germline V gene encodes CDR1 LGHNA and CDR2 YNFKEQ. CDR3 in amino acids: CASSQEQGYEQYF.

V and J are TRBV30 and TRBJ1-1; as DNA is missing, the TRBD1 call by TCRdb cannot be tested. Per germline, CDR1 GTSNPN and CDR2 SVGIG (reference sequence). The CDR3 is made up of 13 amino acids. The CDR3 spells CAWSEGAGTEAFF.

V and J are TRBV27 and TRBJ2-3; TCRdb's D call, TRBD1, is unchecked because there is no DNA. Germline CDR1 reads MNHEY; CDR2 reads SMNVEV (reference sequence). The CDR3 contains 15 residues. The CDR3 reads CASRTWTGSGDTQYF.

V usage is TRBV2 and J usage is TRBJ2-3; TCRdb proposes TRBD1, but this gene call is untestable without DNA. The CDR3 is 18 residues long. Germline CDR1 reads SNHLY; CDR2 reads FYNNEI. This CDR3 reads CASSERVGGPWAADTQYF.

V is TRBV7-8 and J is TRBJ1-4. The germline CDR1 and CDR2 sequences are SGHVS and FQNEAQ. CDR3 length equals 15 residues. CDR3 in amino acids: CASSLVDGGRRKLFF.

The gene calls are TRBV18 and TRBJ2-7. CDR3 length equals 14 residues. Germline V CDR1 and CDR2: KGHSH, LQKENI. CDR3 amino acids: CASSPRGGTGEQYF.

This sequence joins TRBV6-1 and TRBJ1-2. Germline V gives CDR1 MNHNS, CDR2 SASEGT. The length of the CDR3 is 13 residues. The CDR3 protein is CASTATANYGYTF.

The V call is TRBV29-1, the J call TRBJ2-1; TCRdb's D call of TRBD2 is untestable without DNA. From germline, CDR1 is SQVTM and CDR2 ANQGSEA. The CDR3 is made up of 15 amino acids. The CDR3 loop reads CSVILFSGSYNEQFF.